The clone carrying this T cell receptor beta chain was found once. The repertoire was sequenced with immunoSEQ multiplex PCR; TCRdb's copy has only in-frame clones and lacks some. Here the sample spans a few hundred thousand clones, approximately 91% being singletons. Germline-derived CDR1 and CDR2 are LNHDA and SQIVND (reference sequence). This CDR3 contains 13 residues. V dropped 5 bases and J dropped 7 bases, with 11 bases sitting between them. The sample comes from a study of blood T cell repertoires in COVID-19. At the level of the study: Acute-phase and convalescent COVID-19 samples originated in the United States, Italy and Spain. T cells, B-cell-depleted T cells, or PBMCs provided the cDNA or gDNA that served as material.

This receptor was obtained from a woman aged 60-70 years with acute or convalescent COVID-19. The rearrangement uses TRBV19 and TRBJ2-2, with D unclear. The material sequenced was peripheral blood. The CDR3: CASSPSVHGELFF. The CDR3 DNA sequence: TGTGCCAGTAGTCCGAGCGTCCACGGGGAGCTGTTTTTT.